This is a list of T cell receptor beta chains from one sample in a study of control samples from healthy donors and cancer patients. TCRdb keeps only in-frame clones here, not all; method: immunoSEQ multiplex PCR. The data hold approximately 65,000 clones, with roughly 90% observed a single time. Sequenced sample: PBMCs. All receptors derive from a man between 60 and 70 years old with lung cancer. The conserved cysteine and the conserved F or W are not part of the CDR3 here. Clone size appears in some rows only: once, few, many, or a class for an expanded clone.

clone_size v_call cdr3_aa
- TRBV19 ASSPGDGQPQH
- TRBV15 ATSRKTTGYNEQF
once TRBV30 AWSLTDRGQQPQH
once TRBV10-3 AISESGNTEAF
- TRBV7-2 ASSLGYVNYGYT
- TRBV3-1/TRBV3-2 ASSHAGASSGNTIY
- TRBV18 ASSPGQGSGNTIY
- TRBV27 ASSFRRGSAEAF
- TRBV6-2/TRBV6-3 ASSYSGGGYNEQF
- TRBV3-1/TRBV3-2 ATTSYNSPLH
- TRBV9 ASSLRGGSGYEQY
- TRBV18 ASSPGGGSGNTIY
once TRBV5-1 ASSLDPEPYNEQF
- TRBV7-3 ASSLKGLPSNQPQH
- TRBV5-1 ASSLAASTGGQETQY
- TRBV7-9 ASSLAHRLAGGETQY
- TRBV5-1 ASSSTGWTEAF
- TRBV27 ASSLTGGLSGYT
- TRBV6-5 ASSFRYEQY
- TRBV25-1 ASSESRVGKETQY
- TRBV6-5 ASSYSGQGGEKLF
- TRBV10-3 AISESVGGNNSPLH
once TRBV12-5 ASGVNRDGSSPITDTQY
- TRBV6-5 ASRTGTGELF
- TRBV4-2 ASSQDGASGGPPKRNEQF
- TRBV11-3 ASTISRTPNYGYT
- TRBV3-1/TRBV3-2 ASSRSGRDPGYGYT
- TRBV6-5 ASSFRLSSYNSPLH
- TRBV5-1 ASRKLGGDSTDTQY
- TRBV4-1 ASSQDSASSYNSPLH
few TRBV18 ASSPSDKISYGYT